Below, 12 T cell receptor beta chains from the same sample are listed, as sequenced in a study of T cells in localized non-small cell lung cancer. This table comes from immunoSEQ multiplex PCR, and its TCRdb copy is limited to in-frame clones, with some not included. The top ten hold 9.1% of the sample, which has 3,000 to 4,000 clones, about 29% seen once. This specimen consisted of lung tumor tissue, obtained before any cancer treatment. These receptors all come from a male donor aged 60 or older with stage I lung adenocarcinoma.

The chain employs TRBV30 and TRBJ2-5; TRBD1 matches 8 bases. The V gene end was trimmed by 3 bases and the J gene end by 2 bases; junction bases not matched to a gene: 2. Germline V gene data show CDR1 as GTSNPN and CDR2 as SVGIG (reference sequence). The length of the CDR3 is 13 residues. CDR3 sequence (DNA): TGTGCCTGGAGGGGACAGGCGCAAGAGACCCAGTACTTC. Translating gives CAWRGQAQETQYF.

The gene calls are TRBV5-1 and TRBJ2-1; 10 bases fit TRBD1. This CDR3 is built from 15 residues. The junction had 3 bases not matched to a gene; V was cut back by 2 bases and J by 4 bases. Germline V gene lookup returns CDR1 SGHRS and CDR2 YFSETQ. The CDR3 DNA is TGCGCCAGCAGCTTCGGACAGGGGGAGTACAATGAGCAGTTCTTC. This translates into CASSFGQGEYNEQFF.

This clone was seen a few times. The rearrangement links TRBV11-3 to TRBJ1-5; a weak D match, TRBD1 (6 bases). Germline V lookup: CDR1 SGHNT, CDR2 YENEEA. V lost 4 bases and J 3 bases, leaving 10 bases between the germline ends. The CDR3 loop spans 14 amino acids. CDR3: CASSYQGYNQPQHF. The DNA of the CDR3 is TGTGCCAGCAGCTACCAGGGGTACAATCAGCCCCAGCATTTT.

This clone was picked up a small number of times. The V and J genes are TRBV11-3 and TRBJ1-5, with no clear D. V dropped 5 bases and J dropped 4 bases, with 15 bases sitting between them. The CDR3 sequence is 15 residues long. Germline V lookup: CDR1 SGHNT, CDR2 YENEEA. The CDR3 sequence: CASSPVGGPNQPQHF. CDR3 bases: TGTGCCAGCAGCCCCGTTGGAGGGCCAAATCAGCCCCAGCATTTT.

The rearrangement links TRBV29-1 to TRBJ2-7, with 7 positions matching TRBD2. From germline, CDR1 is SQVTM and CDR2 ANQGSEA. V was pared by 4 bases and J by 4 bases, with 7 bases of the junction left unmatched. The CDR3 has 13 residues. CDR3 bases: TGCAGCGTTGTTGGCGGGAGTTGGTACGAGCAGTACTTC. It specifies CSVVGGSWYEQYF.

The table lists this clone with a few counts. CDR3 in amino acids: CASSHDRGGANEKLFF. For the CDR3, the DNA is TGTGCCAGCAGCCATGACAGGGGGGGGGCTAATGAAAAACTGTTTTTT. This sequence joins TRBV6-8 and TRBJ1-4, with TRBD1 identical over 9 bases. With V trimmed by 6 bases and J by 3 bases, 8 bases remained unmatched. CDR3 length: 16 amino acids. Germline-derived CDR1 and CDR2 are MNHGY and SAAAGT.

This chain joins TRBV19 and TRBJ2-3; D call uncertain. The germline V gene has CDR1 LNHDA and CDR2 SQIVND (reference sequence). This CDR3 has 12 amino acids. Trimming shortened V by 6 bases and J by 8 bases, and 12 bases separated the two germline ends. The CDR3 nucleotides are TGTGCCAGTAGCCCCCCCCCGGGTACGCAGTATTTT. Its protein is CASSPPPGTQYF.

There are a few counts of this clone. CDR3 protein: CASSQDAGQPQHF. The CDR3 region has the DNA TGTGCCAGCAGCCAGGACGCCGGGCAGCCCCAGCATTTT. The genes are TRBV6-8 and TRBJ1-5; no firm D call. The CDR3 has 13 residues. Germline assignment: CDR1 MNHGY and CDR2 SAAAGT. Trimming removed 6 bases at V and 7 bases at J, with 13 bases between.

This clone showed up just a few times. The genes are TRBV11-3 and TRBJ1-1; D not certain. V lost 1 base and J 3 bases, leaving 12 bases between the germline ends. The germline CDR1 and CDR2 sequences are SGHNT and YENEEA. The CDR3 runs to 15 residues. CDR3 sequence reads: CASSLVGVRDTEAFF. CDR3 in DNA: TGTGCCAGCAGCTTAGTTGGAGTCCGGGACACTGAAGCTTTCTTT.

The table lists this clone with a few counts. The chain recombines TRBV30 with TRBJ2-2; weak D call: TRBD1 (7 bases). In germline, CDR1 is GTSNPN, CDR2 SVGIG (reference sequence). The CDR3 consists of 15 residues. The V end was cut by 2 bases, the J end by 5 bases, with 15 bases between. The CDR3 DNA sequence: TGTGCCTGGAGTTGGGGCAGGGGGAGGACCGGGGAGCTGTTTTTT. Translated, it gives CAWSWGRGRTGELFF.

The rearrangement joins TRBV7-2 to TRBJ1-1; TRBD1 matches at 7 bases. This CDR3 spans 13 amino acids. Per the germline V gene, CDR1 is SGHTA and CDR2 is FQGNSA. Trimming at V came to 5 bases and at J to 7 bases, leaving 7 bases not matched to a gene. CDR3 DNA sequence: TGTGCCAGCAGCCCTACAGGGGATGGTGAAGCTTTCTTT. It specifies CASSPTGDGEAFF.

This clone has a handful of counts. This chain joins TRBV6-1 and TRBJ2-3; no definite D call. This CDR3 is 16 amino acids long. Trimming removed 0 bases at V and 5 bases at J, with 15 bases between. CDR1 and CDR2 (germline): MNHNS, SASEGT. The CDR3: CASSEASLGVGDTQYF. As DNA, the CDR3 is TGTGCCAGCAGTGAAGCCTCCCTTGGGGTGGGAGATACGCAGTATTTT.